This section outlines one T cell receptor beta chain sequence together with its context. The antigen is undetermined. The data originate from a study of T cell responses to AZD1222 COVID-19 vaccine. Per the germline V gene, CDR1 is KGHSH and CDR2 is LQKENI. This CDR3 is 14 amino acids long. Trimming shortened V by 3 bases and J by 2 bases, and 10 bases separated the two germline ends. Study-level results: The repertoires were collected only after the peak T cell response.

Assay: immunoSEQ multiplex PCR; the TCRdb copy retains only in-frame clones and omits some. The table shows some 140,000 clones, with more than 85% occurring only once. The sequences come from peripheral blood, collected on day 0 of AZD1222 vaccination. The rearrangement uses TRBV18 and TRBJ2-5; D remains unclear. The TCR was taken from an adult in good health. For the CDR3, the DNA is TGTGCCAGCTCACCTCGAGCGCGTCAAGAGACCCAGTACTTC. Translation gives CASSPRARQETQYF. The variable domain in full, completed from reference TRBV18 and TRBJ2-5, reads NAGVMQNPRHLVRRRGQEARLRCSPMKGHSHVYWYRQLPEEGLKFMVYLQKENIIDESGMPKERFSAEFPKEGPSILRIQQVVRGDSAAYFCASSPRARQETQYFGPGTRLLVL.